The 6 T cell receptor beta chains given below trace back to one sample, sequenced in a study of T cell responses to AZD1222 COVID-19 vaccine. Some clones are missing from TCRdb's copy, which holds only in-frame ones; the method was immunoSEQ multiplex PCR. Of over 200,000 clones listed, approximately 94% are singletons. Sample: peripheral blood, taken 28 days after the second dose of the MenACWY control vaccine. These receptor sequences come from an adult who received the MenACWY meningococcal vaccine as a control.

This rearrangement joins TRBV9 to TRBJ2-3, with a tentative D call TRBD1 (5 bases). The V end lost 4 bases, the J end lost 3 bases, and 18 bases lay between the germline ends. The CDR3 spans 16 residues. The germline V gene encodes CDR1 SGDLS and CDR2 YYNGEE. Written as DNA, the CDR3 is TGTGCCAGCAGCCGCCCAGGAGCGTCAGGGACAGATACGCAGTATTTT. Its protein is CASSRPGASGTDTQYF.

The rearrangement uses TRBV6-1 and TRBJ1-2; tentatively, D is TRBD1 (5 bases). The CDR3 is 17 residues long. Germline V CDR1 and CDR2: MNHNS, SASEGT. Trimming took off 2 bases at V and 6 bases at J, with 22 bases between the two ends. CDR3 residues: CASSELSGTSRSDGYTF. The CDR3 DNA is TGTGCCAGCAGTGAACTCTCCGGGACCTCCAGGTCGGATGGCTACACCTTC.

The table lists this clone with a count of one. The CDR3 reads CASSVVSGGALDTQYF. CDR3 sequence (DNA): TGTGCCAGCAGCGTAGTGAGCGGGGGGGCCTTAGATACGCAGTATTTT. J is TRBJ2-3 and V is TRBV9; 10 nucleotides align to TRBD2. With 0 bases clipped from V and 5 bases from J, the junction kept 6 bases outside the gene matches. Looked up from germline, CDR1 is SGDLS and CDR2 is YYNGEE. This CDR3 region has 16 residues.

This chain's CDR3 is CATSSPEEKTQYF. The CDR3, as DNA: TGTGCCACCAGTAGTCCCGAGGAGAAGACCCAGTACTTC. This sequence joins TRBV15 and TRBJ2-5, with unresolved D. This CDR3 has 13 amino acids. The germline V gene has CDR1 LNHNV and CDR2 YYDKDF (reference sequence). V dropped 6 bases and J dropped 6 bases, with 14 bases sitting between them.

The chain employs TRBV7-8 and TRBJ2-3, with TRBD2 matching over 8 bases. CDR1 and CDR2 (germline): SGHVS, FQNEAQ. With V trimmed by 2 bases and J by 5 bases, 6 bases remained unmatched. The CDR3 length is 15 residues. DNA for the CDR3: TGTGCCAGCAGCTTAAATCGGCTAGCGGGAGATACGCAGTATTTT. Protein product: CASSLNRLAGDTQYF. The full variable domain, its missing parts supplied by reference TRBV7-8 and TRBJ2-3, is GAGVSQSPRYKVAKRGQDVALRCDPISGHVSLFWYQQALGQGPEFLTYFQNEAQLDKSGLPSDRFFAERPEGSVSTLKIQRTQQEDSAVYLCASSLNRLAGDTQYFGPGTRLTVL.

This clone occurred once. The rearrangement uses TRBV5-5 and TRBJ1-5; D is ambiguous. Trimming shortened V by 10 bases and J by 7 bases, and 9 bases separated the two germline ends. Germline CDR1 is SGHKS and CDR2 is YYEKEE (reference sequence). There are 10 residues in the CDR3. The CDR3 spells CADSEQPQHF. CDR3 nucleotides: TGTGCCGACTCGGAGCAGCCCCAGCATTTT.